This T cell receptor (beta chain) was observed in a study of a mutant IDH1 vaccine in newly diagnosed glioma (dated by TCRdb to about 2021). Context from the whole study: Across visits V03 through V10, patients got a total of eight vaccinations, given in weeks 1, 3, 5, 7, 11, 15, 19 and 23. Vaccination began 4-6 weeks after radiotherapy alone, or alongside temozolomide cycles in the chemotherapy-containing groups. Of the approximately 29 treated patients, about 62% were male and roughly 38% were female, and a mean age of roughly 37 years was recorded. Prior to enrollment, patients had been given standard therapy consisting of radiotherapy alone, temozolomide alone, or radiochemotherapy with temozolomide, with the combination given to most patients. Peripheral blood was collected at six visits: V03 (baseline), V05, V07, V10, V12 and V13. Longitudinal TCRB deep sequencing was done for some 26 treated patients, wherever samples were available for exploratory analyses. Points the paper makes about the study in general: Availability determined which PBMC samples were chosen for TCRB deep sequencing. The authors stated that sample limitations prevented analyses of patient blood samples from being reproduced. Pseudoprogression appeared unrelated to alterations in the top peripheral T cell clonotypes detected by TCRB sequencing. Vaccine-induced immune responses across multiple MHC alleles were detected in 90% to 95% of patients.

Explained via the paper, the time point label denotes: week 11, during vaccination. A 20-mer mutant IDH1 peptide at 300 micrograms in Montanide made up each vaccine dose, which was injected subcutaneously together with topical imiquimod. All donors had newly diagnosed IDH1-mutant astrocytomas of WHO grade 3 or 4 that showed loss of nuclear ATRX. The samples were drawn from NOA16, a multicentre, single-arm, open-label phase I trial in Germany that tested a mutant IDH1 peptide vaccine in humans for the first time. Genomic DNA for TCRB sequencing was extracted from EDTA blood using the DNeasy Blood and Tissue Kit. CDR1 and CDR2 are read off the germline V gene as SGDLS and YYNGEE. The CDR3 numbers 15 residues from cysteine through phenylalanine. Of the read, only the CDR3 DNA is kept; its 45 bases are in frame from base 1. The trim is 1 base for V and 0 bases for J, with a gap of 10 bases between the germline ends.

A remark on this clone: This clone's antigen is unknown. No base qualities exist here, and no much larger clone lies one base off it.

The library was built by means of the immunoSEQ multiplex PCR assay. Rearranged TCR beta chain sequences were amplified with the hsTCRB Kit following the manufacturer's protocol. An Illumina MiSeq was used to sequence the TCRB libraries. Per the authors' processing: Demultiplexing, trimming and gene mapping were performed with the kit vendor's proprietary platform. The clones in this table, taken by TCRdb from immuneACCESS, are in-frame only. Not every clone is retained; where verified, under half of the shortfall comes from an unresolved V gene, and the cause of the rest is unknown. V, J and clone size are taken as reported in that table, and D and trimming were inferred from the DNA itself. This sample comprises 30,000 to 45,000 clones, about 80% of them detected only once. The ten largest clones represent less than 15% of the sample.

The sequencing here drew on peripheral blood mononuclear cells (PBMCs), taken from a glioma patient whose treatment included an IDH1 peptide vaccine. The rearranged segments are TRBV9 and TRBJ1-1; TRBD1 might be the D gene, on 5 matching bases. This sequence originates from a woman aged 30 to 39 with glioma. Some clones in this sample may be carry-over from other donors' samples. The DNA reads as follows: TGTGCCAGCAGCGTACAGGGAATCCTGAACACTGAAGCTTTCTTT. The encoded protein is CASSVQGILNTEAFF.